The present T cell receptor beta chain was sequenced within a study of T cell repertoires in cytomegalovirus infection. Study background: Public signatures in TCR beta pointed to CMV infection and matching HLA type.

TCRdb used MiXCR to reprocess the reads, holding one entry per CDR3 protein. Here the sample spans about 310,000 distinct CDR3 sequences, roughly 15% being singletons. This receptor was taken from a human donor in good health (CMV status not recorded). Some clones in this sample may be carry-over from other donors' samples. The sequenced material came from PBMCs.

The CDR3 coding sequence is TGTGCCAGCACTACCAGCGTGAACACTGAAGCTTTCTTT. It translates to CASTTSVNTEAFF. The chain has TRBV12-3 or TRBV12-4 and TRBJ1-1; no clear D gene. The V end lost 7 bases, the J end lost 0 bases, and 9 bases lay between the germline ends. This CDR3 has 13 residues.